The 28 T cell receptor beta chains below all came from one sample that was sequenced in a study of siplizumab effects on memory and regulatory T cells. The repertoire was sequenced with immunoSEQ multiplex PCR; TCRdb's copy has only in-frame clones and lacks some. Counted here are approximately 65,000 clones, roughly 85% occurring once; the ten biggest clones make up 0.4% to 0.45%. The sample consisted of memory CD4+ T cells sorted from blood. The receptors come from a human donor in good health.

The rearrangement links TRBV7-3 to TRBJ1-2; TRBD1 matches 9 bases. Trimming removed 5 bases from V and 4 bases from J; junction bases left unmatched: 5. The germline V gene encodes CDR1 SGHTA and CDR2 FQGTGA. This CDR3 comprises 14 residues. For the CDR3, the DNA is TGTGCCAGCAGCCAACAGGGGGCTGGCTATGGCTACACCTTC. Amino acid sequence: CASSQQGAGYGYTF.

This clone was detected a few times. CDR3: CASFGQFGYTF. The DNA for the CDR3 is TGTGCCAGCTTTGGACAGTTTGGCTACACCTTC. The V call is TRBV6-5, the J call TRBJ1-2; tentatively, D is TRBD1 (6 bases). CDR1 and CDR2 from the germline V gene are MNHEY and SVGAGI. The V end lost 8 bases, the J end lost 7 bases, and 11 bases lay between the germline ends. CDR3 length equals 11 residues.

A single count supports this clone. The chain joins TRBV7-3 to TRBJ2-1; TRBD2 matches 8 bases. The CDR3 length is 18 residues. V lost 5 bases, J lost 5 bases, and 17 bases stayed unmatched. CDR1 is SGHTA, CDR2 FQGTGA, per germline. The CDR3 sequence: CASSPLAGRTFLNNEQFF. CDR3 nucleotides: TGTGCCAGCAGCCCGTTAGCGGGGCGCACGTTTTTGAACAATGAGCAGTTCTTC.

This clone was recorded only once. The chain recombines TRBV27 with TRBJ2-6, with D maybe TRBD2 (6 bases). V was clipped by 2 bases and J by 3 bases, with 8 bases between them. Per the germline V gene, CDR1 is MNHEY and CDR2 is SMNVEV (reference sequence). The CDR3 loop spans 15 amino acids. CDR3 DNA: TGTGCCAGCAGTTTAGGGGGGTTTGGGGCCAACGTCCTGACTTTC. It yields the protein CASSLGGFGANVLTF.

The chain links TRBV11-2 to TRBJ2-4; D not resolved. This CDR3 is 17 amino acids long. Trimming took off 3 bases at V and 3 bases at J, with 18 bases between the two ends. Germline CDR1 reads SGHAT; CDR2 reads FQNNGV. CDR3 bases: TGTGCCAGCAGCTTGCAGATGGTTGCGCATTTCAAAAACATTCAGTACTTC. Its protein is CASSLQMVAHFKNIQYF.

The chain employs TRBV6-6 and TRBJ2-4; 7 nucleotides agree with TRBD1. Germline V gene data show CDR1 as MNHNY and CDR2 as SVGAGI (reference sequence). The ends lost 5 bases at V and 13 bases at J; junction bases unmatched: 5. The CDR3 extends over 11 amino acids. This chain's CDR3 is CASSTRDRQYF. CDR3 in DNA: TGTGCCAGCAGTACCCGGGACAGACAGTACTTC.

The chain uses TRBV5-5 and TRBJ2-5; TRBD2 matches 9 bases. J gave up 4 bases and V 5 bases, and 6 bases lay outside the gene matches. The CDR3 sequence is 14 residues long. Germline V gives CDR1 SGHKS, CDR2 YYEKEE (reference sequence). In DNA, the CDR3 is TGTGCCAGCAGTTCGGGACTAGCTTCAGAGACCCAGTACTTC. Translation gives CASSSGLASETQYF.

The chain combines TRBV6-5 with TRBJ2-6, with a tentative D call TRBD1 (6 bases). Trimming pared 7 bases from V and 0 bases from J, leaving 10 bases between. Germline values: CDR1 MNHEY, CDR2 SVGAGI. The CDR3 has 15 amino acids. CDR3 sequence (DNA): TGTGCCAGCAACAGGGACCCCTCTGGGGCCAACGTCCTGACTTTC. Translated: CASNRDPSGANVLTF.

The chain has TRBV19 and TRBJ1-6; 7 nucleotides agree with TRBD1. Germline V CDR1 and CDR2: LNHDA, SQIVND (reference sequence). V lost 7 bases and J lost 7; bases outside the gene matches: 4. The CDR3 is 13 residues long. CDR3 in DNA: TGTGCCAGTACCGGGACAGAGAATTCACCCCTCCACTTT. Translated, it gives CASTGTENSPLHF.

This clone showed up just once. One junction end does not reproduce the germline sequence, and a read error may be involved. The J gene is TRBJ1-2, the V gene TRBV19; D is unclear. Germline assignment: CDR1 LNHDA and CDR2 SQIVND (reference sequence). This CDR3 region has 13 residues. CDR3: CASSSGPKYGYTF. DNA of the CDR3: TGTGCCAGTAGTAGCGGACCTAAATATGGCTACACCTTC.

V is TRBV7-2 and J is TRBJ2-3; D gene unclear. CDR3 length equals 15 residues. The V and J ends lost 0 bases and 5 bases respectively, with 12 bases between them. Germline assignment: CDR1 SGHTA and CDR2 FQGNSA. The CDR3 region is CASSLASSTRDTQYF. The CDR3 region has the DNA TGTGCCAGCAGCTTAGCTTCGAGCACGAGAGATACGCAGTATTTT.

This clone was detected only once. The chain employs TRBV7-2 and TRBJ2-5; 9 bases map to TRBD1. The closer fit of TRBJ2-7 to the DNA end suggests the J call may be wrong. CDR1 and CDR2 (germline): SGHTA, FQGNSA. CDR3 size: 15 residues. CDR3 protein: CASSRNGQGIYEQYF. CDR3 DNA: TGTGCCAGCAGTCGTAATGGACAGGGGATCTACGAGCAGTACTTC.

The chain employs TRBV7-7 and TRBJ2-5; D possibly uses TRBD1 or TRBD2 (5 bases each). Trimming left V 2 bases short and J 3 bases short, with 13 bases between. CDR1 and CDR2 from the germline V gene are SSHAT and FNYEAQ (reference sequence). The length of the CDR3 is 15 residues. The CDR3 here is CASSLTQGAKETQYF. CDR3 nucleotide sequence: TGTGCCAGCAGCTTAACGCAGGGAGCGAAAGAGACCCAGTACTTC. Complete variable domain (other parts from reference TRBV7-7 and TRBJ2-5): GAGVSQSPRYKVTKRGQDVTLRCDPISSHATLYWYQQALGQGPEFLTYFNYEAQPDKSGLPSDRFSAERPEGSISTLTIQRTEQRDSAMYRCASSLTQGAKETQYFGPGTRLLVL.

The rearrangement links TRBV5-1 to TRBJ2-3; D may be TRBD1 (5 bases). Trimming removed 2 bases from V and 2 bases from J, with 9 bases in between. The CDR3 runs 14 residues. Germline CDR1 SGHRS, CDR2 YFSETQ. Here the CDR3 DNA reads TGCGCCAGCAGCTTACAGGACATCACAGATACGCAGTATTTT. It encodes CASSLQDITDTQYF.

The chain combines TRBV7-3 with TRBJ2-2; D remains ambiguous. The V end lost 4 bases, the J end lost 5 bases, and 11 bases lay between the germline ends. The V gene's germline CDR1 is SGHTA and CDR2 FQGTGA. The CDR3 runs 14 residues. The chain's CDR3 is CASSSDIITGELFF. The CDR3, as DNA: TGTGCCAGCAGCTCAGATATAATTACCGGGGAGCTGTTTTTT. Looking up the rest from reference TRBV7-3 and TRBJ2-2 gives the full variable domain: GAGVSQTPSNKVTEKGKYVELRCDPISGHTALYWYRQSLGQGPEFLIYFQGTGAADDSGLPNDRFFAVRPEGSVSTLKIQRTERGDSAVYLCASSSDIITGELFFGEGSRLTVL.

This chain's CDR3 is CASSLDRYTDTQYF. The CDR3 DNA reads TGTGCCAGCAGCTTAGACAGGTACACAGATACGCAGTATTTT. The V call is TRBV7-9, the J call TRBJ2-3, with D possibly matching TRBD1 (5 bases). The CDR3 is 14 residues long. Per germline, CDR1 SEHNR and CDR2 FQNEAQ (reference sequence). Deletions cut 1 base from V and 2 bases from J, with 7 bases between. The whole variable domain, remainder taken from reference TRBV7-9 and TRBJ2-3, is DTGVSQNPRHKITKRGQNVTFRCDPISEHNRLYWYRQTLGQGPEFLTYFQNEAQLEKSRLLSDRFSAERPKGSFSTLEIQRTEQGDSAMYLCASSLDRYTDTQYFGPGTRLTVL.

This chain joins TRBV9 and TRBJ2-7; D tentatively reads TRBD1 or TRBD2 (6 bases each). CDR3 size: 15 residues. The V gene lost 0 bases and the J gene lost 4 bases, with 14 bases spanning the gap. Germline CDR1 and CDR2: SGDLS and YYNGEE. The CDR3 DNA follows: TGTGCCAGCAGCGTAGGGGGGGCGGAGTGGTACGAGCAGTACTTC. It specifies CASSVGGAEWYEQYF. Using reference TRBV9 and TRBJ2-7 for the parts outside the CDR3, the full variable domain is DSGVTQTPKHLITATGQRVTLRCSPRSGDLSVYWYQQSLDQGLQFLIQYYNGEERAKGNILERFSAQQFPDLHSELNLSSLELGDSALYFCASSVGGAEWYEQYFGPGTRLTVT.

This clone was recorded a few times. The chain links TRBV9 to TRBJ1-6, with D unclear. V shed 6 bases and J shed 7 bases, with 11 bases lying between them. Germline V gene sequence: CDR1 SGDLS, CDR2 YYNGEE. CDR3 length: 13 residues. CDR3 amino acids: CASTERENSPLHF. The CDR3 nucleotides read TGTGCCAGCACAGAGAGAGAGAATTCACCCCTCCACTTT.

This sequence joins TRBV5-1 and TRBJ2-3; 10 bases are a match to TRBD2. Germline values: CDR1 SGHRS, CDR2 YFSETQ. The CDR3 spans 14 residues. V shed 1 base and J 5 bases; nucleotides not matched to a gene: 1. CDR3 sequence reads: CASSLPSGGDTQYF. Written as DNA, the CDR3 is TGCGCCAGCAGCTTGCCTAGCGGGGGAGATACGCAGTATTTT.

The V call is TRBV18, the J call TRBJ1-2, with D unresolved. The V gene lost 3 bases and the J gene lost 4 bases, with 9 bases spanning the gap. Germline loops: CDR1 KGHSH, CDR2 LQKENI. The CDR3 is 13 amino acids. CDR3 coding DNA: TGTGCCAGCTCACCGTCGGTGAGCTATGGCTACACCTTC. Translation: CASSPSVSYGYTF.

This chain links TRBV7-2 with TRBJ2-7; TRBD2 matches 8 bases. The CDR3 extends over 11 amino acids. The germline CDR1 and CDR2 sequences are SGHTA and FQGNSA. Trimming at V came to 5 bases and at J to 9 bases, leaving 3 bases not matched to a gene. The CDR3 protein is CASSPGGAQYF. Here the CDR3 DNA reads TGTGCCAGCAGCCCGGGGGGGGCGCAGTACTTC.

By sample share, this clone is medium-sized. The gene calls are TRBV25-1 and TRBJ2-7; the D is unclear. The CDR3 totals 13 residues. The V gene lost 10 bases and the J gene lost 0 bases, with 13 bases spanning the gap. Per the germline V gene, CDR1 is MGHDK and CDR2 is SYGVNS. The CDR3 nucleotides read TGTGCCACCCACGGAGAGGCCTCCTACGAGCAGTACTTC. Translating gives CATHGEASYEQYF.

The chain joins TRBV18 to TRBJ1-2; D remains unclear. The CDR3 has 16 amino acids. Germline CDR1 KGHSH, CDR2 LQKENI. Trimming took off 2 bases at V and 2 bases at J, with 15 bases between the two ends. The CDR3 coding sequence is TGTGCCAGCTCACCAGGAGGGCCCCGGGAAAACTATGGCTACACCTTC. It translates to CASSPGGPRENYGYTF. Full variable domain (remainder filled in from reference TRBV18 and TRBJ1-2): NAGVMQNPRHLVRRRGQEARLRCSPMKGHSHVYWYRQLPEEGLKFMVYLQKENIIDESGMPKERFSAEFPKEGPSILRIQQVVRGDSAAYFCASSPGGPRENYGYTFGSGTRLTVV.

This clone was counted between two and nine times. The V call is TRBV7-2, the J call TRBJ2-7; D might be TRBD1 (6 bases). This CDR3 has 15 residues. V lost 5 bases and J 4 bases, leaving 18 bases between the germline ends. Germline V gene lookup returns CDR1 SGHTA and CDR2 FQGNSA. CDR3 coding DNA: TGTGCCAGCAGCCCCGCAGGGGCGTTAGGATACGAGCAGTACTTC. Encoded protein: CASSPAGALGYEQYF.

The V gene is TRBV5-1, the J gene TRBJ2-5; 7 nucleotides line up with TRBD2. CDR1 and CDR2 (germline): SGHRS, YFSETQ. The CDR3 totals 14 residues. The trim removed 6 bases at V and 5 bases at J, leaving 10 bases unmatched. CDR3 sequence (DNA): TGCGCCAGCAAGGCAGGGAGGGAAAAGGAGACCCAGTACTTC. This encodes CASKAGREKETQYF.

V and J are TRBV7-9 and TRBJ2-1, with 11 nucleotides matching TRBD1. The CDR3 sequence is 17 residues long. The V segment lost 5 bases and the J segment 7 bases; nucleotides outside the gene matches: 13. Per germline, CDR1 SEHNR and CDR2 FQNEAQ (reference sequence). The CDR3 DNA reads TGTGCCAGCAGCCCGACCTTAGGGACAGGGGGTCCTAATGAGCAGTTCTTC. Translating gives CASSPTLGTGGPNEQFF.

V and J are TRBV28 and TRBJ2-7; TRBD1 might be the D (5 bases). V was trimmed by 11 bases and J by 2 bases, leaving 16 bases between them. The CDR3 has 13 residues. Germline-derived CDR1 and CDR2 are MDHEN and SYDVKM. Written as DNA, the CDR3 is TGTGCCCTTCGTGGGGTAGGGGCCTACGAGCAGTACTTC. Residues: CALRGVGAYEQYF.

The chain recombines TRBV2 with TRBJ1-2, with a weak D call TRBD1 (6 bases). V shed 2 bases and J shed 7 bases, with 14 bases lying between them. CDR3 length equals 14 residues. In germline, CDR1 is SNHLY, CDR2 FYNNEI. The CDR3 here is CASSELTGSGGYTF. CDR3 coding DNA: TGTGCCAGCAGTGAACTCACAGGGTCGGGTGGCTACACCTTC.